The 20 T cell receptor beta chains reported below all come from one sample, sequenced in a study of shared clonotypes between healthy human individuals. Generated by immunoSEQ multiplex PCR, the TCRdb table keeps only in-frame clones and is missing some. The table has 2 million to 3 million clones, approximately 94% seen once; the top ten hold 0.35% to 0.45%. Sequenced input: naive CD4+ T cells from PBMCs. Subset defined: CD45RA+ positively selected. The receptors shown here come from a young man in good health. Some clones in this sample may be carry-over from other donors' samples.

V is TRBV18 and J is TRBJ2-6; no firm D call. The CDR3 is 15 amino acids. The germline V gene has CDR1 KGHSH and CDR2 LQKENI. Between the trimmed V and J ends, which lost 2 bases and 4 bases, there was a span of 9 bases. CDR3 sequence (DNA): TGTGCCAGCTCACCATCCGGAGTAGGGGCCAACGTCCTGACTTTC. Translation: CASSPSGVGANVLTF.

The rearrangement links TRBV10-3 to TRBJ1-1; possible D gene TRBD1, 5 bases. Trimming took off 7 bases at V and 5 bases at J, with 20 bases between the two ends. Germline values: CDR1 ENHRY, CDR2 SYGVKD. This CDR3 comprises 15 residues. CDR3 nucleotide sequence: TGTGCCATCAAGGCGGGGGGTCCTCCTGGGACTGAAGCTTTCTTT. This encodes CAIKAGGPPGTEAFF.

The chain carries TRBV27 and TRBJ1-2, with TRBD1 as a possible D gene (6 bases). With 4 bases removed from V and 3 bases from J, the gap between germline ends came to 18 bases. The CDR3 consists of 16 residues. Germline lookup yields CDR1 MNHEY and CDR2 SMNVEV (reference sequence). CDR3 bases: TGTGCCAGCAGTTCGTCCGGGGGCCGCAAATACTATGGCTACACCTTC. It encodes CASSSSGGRKYYGYTF.

The gene calls are TRBV7-6 and TRBJ2-2; no firm D call. The germline gives CDR1 SGHVS, CDR2 FNYEAQ. The V gene lost 7 bases and the J gene lost 5 bases, with 5 bases spanning the gap. There are 11 residues in the CDR3. The CDR3 is CASTETGELFF. The CDR3 bases are TGTGCCAGCACCGAAACCGGGGAGCTGTTTTTT.

In this sample, this clone turned up once. The V and J genes are TRBV19 and TRBJ2-7, with 10 bases identical to TRBD2. Looked up from germline, CDR1 is LNHDA and CDR2 is SQIVND (reference sequence). The CDR3 is made up of 14 amino acids. V gave up 10 bases and J gave up 3 bases; unmatched junction bases: 9. CDR3 sequence reads: CATSSGGRSYEQYF. The CDR3 nucleotides read TGTGCCACCTCTAGCGGGGGCAGGAGCTACGAGCAGTACTTC.

This chain uses TRBV18 with TRBJ2-3; 10 nucleotides align to TRBD2. CDR3 length: 14 amino acids. The germline gives CDR1 KGHSH, CDR2 LQKENI. Trimming cost V 8 bases and J 2 bases; bases outside gene matches: 4. The chain's CDR3 is CASRLAGLTDTQYF. The DNA of the CDR3 is TGTGCCAGCCGACTAGCGGGCCTCACAGATACGCAGTATTTT.

Regarding this clone: The sample carries other DNA sequences with the same CDR3. This rearrangement joins TRBV5-1 to TRBJ2-7; either TRBD1 or TRBD2 may fit D (5 bases each). The V and J ends lost 0 bases and 1 base respectively, with 11 bases between them. Germline CDR1 SGHRS, CDR2 YFSETQ. This CDR3 contains 15 residues. CDR3: CASSLAGSLSYEQYF. As DNA, the CDR3 is TGCGCCAGCAGCTTGGCAGGGAGTTTATCCTACGAGCAGTACTTC. Together with reference TRBV5-1 and TRBJ2-7, the CDR3 gives the full variable domain: KAGVTQTPRYLIKTRGQQVTLSCSPISGHRSVSWYQQTPGQGLQFLFEYFSETQRNKGNFPGRFSGRQFSNSRSEMNVSTLELGDSALYLCASSLAGSLSYEQYFGPGTRLTVT.

The gene calls are TRBV30 and TRBJ1-4; a possible D gene is TRBD1 (6 bases). Deletions cut 1 base from V and 1 base from J, with 16 bases between. Per the germline V gene, CDR1 is GTSNPN and CDR2 is SVGIG (reference sequence). CDR3 size: 17 residues. The CDR3: CAWSASGQWLTNEKLFF. CDR3 DNA sequence: TGTGCCTGGAGTGCCTCCGGACAGTGGCTAACTAATGAAAAACTGTTTTTT.

J is TRBJ2-5 and V is TRBV7-6; 8 positions agree with TRBD2. This CDR3 has 14 amino acids. V lost 7 bases and J lost 6; bases outside the gene matches: 10. In germline, CDR1 is SGHVS, CDR2 FNYEAQ. In DNA, the CDR3 is TGTGCCAGCACCCCAGCGGGAGCGGGGAAGACCCAGTACTTC. Translating it yields CASTPAGAGKTQYF.

This chain joins TRBV10-3 and TRBJ2-7; 7 positions match TRBD1. The V gene end was trimmed by 6 bases and the J gene end by 12 bases; junction bases not matched to a gene: 20. The CDR3 loop spans 15 amino acids. Germline V gene data show CDR1 as ENHRY and CDR2 as SYGVKD. In DNA, the CDR3 is TGTGCCATCAGCGCAGCCTTCCGGGACAGAAAAGACCTGTACTTC. This translates into CAISAAFRDRKDLYF.

The chain links TRBV28 to TRBJ1-2; maybe TRBD1 (6 bases). CDR3 length: 15 amino acids. With 3 bases removed from V and 5 bases from J, the gap between germline ends came to 16 bases. The germline V gene has CDR1 MDHEN and CDR2 SYDVKM. CDR3: CASSFGGGPKYGYTF. In DNA form, the CDR3 reads TGTGCCAGCAGTTTTGGGGGCGGCCCGAAGTATGGCTACACCTTC.

The rearrangement joins TRBV28 to TRBJ2-7; D gene ambiguous. There are 13 residues in the CDR3. Trimming removed 3 bases at V and 6 bases at J, with 12 bases between. Germline CDR1 and CDR2: MDHEN and SYDVKM. DNA for the CDR3: TGTGCCAGCAGTTTCCTAGGTGTCGGCGAGCAGTACTTC. Its translation: CASSFLGVGEQYF.

The V gene is TRBV9, the J gene TRBJ2-7, with a weak D call TRBD2 (5 bases). The V end was cut by 0 bases, the J end by 2 bases, with 6 bases between. The germline V gene has CDR1 SGDLS and CDR2 YYNGEE. There are 13 residues in the CDR3. CDR3 in amino acids: CASSVAGTYEQYF. For the CDR3, the DNA is TGTGCCAGCAGCGTAGCCGGGACCTACGAGCAGTACTTC.

This sequence joins TRBV5-5 and TRBJ2-2; weak D call: TRBD2 (6 bases). CDR3 length: 15 residues. V was pared by 4 bases and J by 3 bases, with 13 bases between. Germline V gene data show CDR1 as SGHKS and CDR2 as YYEKEE (reference sequence). CDR3 nucleotides: TGTGCCAGCAGCCTGACCGGGACTCACACCGGGGAGCTGTTTTTT. It codes for CASSLTGTHTGELFF.

V gene TRBV18 combines with J gene TRBJ2-2; 10 bases fit TRBD2. Unmatched junction bases numbered 6, after V lost 3 bases and J lost 5 bases. The CDR3 runs 16 residues. CDR1 and CDR2 (germline): KGHSH, LQKENI. The CDR3 loop is CASSPNSGRSTGELFF. Here the CDR3 DNA reads TGTGCCAGCTCACCGAATAGCGGGAGGAGTACCGGGGAGCTGTTTTTT. The full variable domain, in which reference TRBV18 and TRBJ2-2 provide the parts outside the CDR3, is NAGVMQNPRHLVRRRGQEARLRCSPMKGHSHVYWYRQLPEEGLKFMVYLQKENIIDESGMPKERFSAEFPKEGPSILRIQQVVRGDSAAYFCASSPNSGRSTGELFFGEGSRLTVL.

In this sample, this clone turned up once. The CDR3 nucleotides are TGTGCCACCAGCAGGCCCAAAGGTGGGACAGTTAACTATGGCTACACCTTC. This encodes CATSRPKGGTVNYGYTF. V gene TRBV15 combines with J gene TRBJ1-2; the match to TRBD1 covers 7 bases. The germline V gene has CDR1 LNHNV and CDR2 YYDKDF (reference sequence). There are 17 residues in the CDR3. V lost 3 bases and J lost 1; bases outside the gene matches: 11. Using reference TRBV15 and TRBJ1-2 for the parts outside the CDR3, the full variable domain is DAMVIQNPRYQVTQFGKPVTLSCSQTLNHNVMYWYQQKSSQAPKLLFHYYDKDFNNEADTPDNFQSRRPNTSFCFLDIRSPGLGDTAMYLCATSRPKGGTVNYGYTFGSGTRLTVV.

The chain links TRBV19 to TRBJ2-7, with 10 bases identical to TRBD1. This CDR3 is 15 amino acids long. V lost 3 bases, J lost 3 bases, and 5 bases stayed unmatched. Germline CDR1 and CDR2: LNHDA and SQIVND (reference sequence). The CDR3 bases are TGTGCCAGTAGTATTCCGGGACAGGGGATCTACGAGCAGTACTTC. It is translated as CASSIPGQGIYEQYF.

The CDR3 DNA reads as TGCAGTGCCATATGGAGGGATACGCAGTATTTT. It specifies CSAIWRDTQYF. The chain links TRBV20-1 to TRBJ2-3; tentative D call: TRBD2 (5 bases). Germline values: CDR1 DFQATT, CDR2 SNEGSKA (reference sequence). This CDR3 spans 11 amino acids. Trimming pared 6 bases from V and 6 bases from J, leaving 10 bases between.

The genes are TRBV28 and TRBJ1-5; D is undetermined. The CDR3 is 14 residues long. Germline CDR1 and CDR2: MDHEN and SYDVKM. Deletions cut 5 bases from V and 4 bases from J, with 12 bases between. In DNA, the CDR3 is TGTGCCAGCAGTCCCTGGGTGGTTAATCAGCCCCAGCATTTT. Translation: CASSPWVVNQPQHF.

The chain couples TRBV30 to TRBJ2-1; tentative D call: TRBD2 (5 bases). V was clipped by 3 bases and J by 12 bases, with 15 bases between them. The germline CDR1 and CDR2 sequences are GTSNPN and SVGIG (reference sequence). This CDR3 region has 12 residues. DNA for the CDR3: TGTGCCTGGAGCATAGAGAGGGCGAGGCAGTTCTTC. Translation: CAWSIERARQFF.